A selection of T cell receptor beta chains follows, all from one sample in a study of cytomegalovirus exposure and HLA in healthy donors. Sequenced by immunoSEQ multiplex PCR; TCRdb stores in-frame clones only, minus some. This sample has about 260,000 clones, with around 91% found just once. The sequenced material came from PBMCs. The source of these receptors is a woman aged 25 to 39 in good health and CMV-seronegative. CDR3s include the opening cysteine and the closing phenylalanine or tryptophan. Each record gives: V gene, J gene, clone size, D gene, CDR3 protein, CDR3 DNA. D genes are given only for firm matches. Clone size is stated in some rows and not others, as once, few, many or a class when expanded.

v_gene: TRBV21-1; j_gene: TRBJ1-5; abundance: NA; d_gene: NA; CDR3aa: CASSKAEGSFLSNQPQHF; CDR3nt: TGTGCCAGCAGCAAAGCGGAGGGTAGTTTTCTCAGCAATCAGCCCCAGCATTTT
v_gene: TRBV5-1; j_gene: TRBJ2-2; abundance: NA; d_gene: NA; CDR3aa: CASSLEYSANTGELFF; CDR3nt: TGCGCCAGCAGCTTGGAATACTCGGCGAACACCGGGGAGCTGTTTTTT
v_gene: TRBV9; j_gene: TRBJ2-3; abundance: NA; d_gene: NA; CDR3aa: CASSVGTALSTDTQYF; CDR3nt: TGTGCCAGCAGCGTAGGGACAGCCTTGAGCACAGATACGCAGTATTTT
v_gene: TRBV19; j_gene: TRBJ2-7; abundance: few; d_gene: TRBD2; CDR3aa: CAGCRAWEGTYEQYF; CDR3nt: TGTGCCGGATGCCGCGCGTGGGAGGGGACCTACGAGCAGTACTTC
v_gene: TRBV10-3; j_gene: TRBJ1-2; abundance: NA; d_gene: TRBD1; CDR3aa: CAISEAQTGNGYTF; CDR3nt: TGTGCCATCAGTGAGGCCCAGACAGGGAATGGCTACACCTTC
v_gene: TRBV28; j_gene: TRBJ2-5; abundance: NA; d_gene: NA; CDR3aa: CASSLRVTETQYF; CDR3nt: TGTGCCAGCAGTTTACGGGTAACAGAGACCCAGTACTTC
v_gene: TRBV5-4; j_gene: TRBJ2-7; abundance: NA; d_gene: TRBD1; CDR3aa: CASSSSPGQIYEQYF; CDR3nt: TGTGCCAGCAGCTCCTCCCCGGGACAGATCTACGAGCAGTACTTC
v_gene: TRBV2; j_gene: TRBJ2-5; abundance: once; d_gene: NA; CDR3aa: CASSEARWYF; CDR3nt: TGTGCCAGCAGTGAAGCGCGGTGGTACTTC
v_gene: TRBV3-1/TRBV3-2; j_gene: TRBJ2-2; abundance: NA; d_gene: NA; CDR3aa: CAREFELFF; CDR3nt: TGTGCCAGAGAGTTCGAGCTGTTTTTT
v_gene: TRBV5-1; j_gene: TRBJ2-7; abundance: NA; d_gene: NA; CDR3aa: CASSAGTVYSGEQYF; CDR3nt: TGCGCCAGCAGCGCGGGGACAGTATACAGTGGGGAGCAGTACTTC
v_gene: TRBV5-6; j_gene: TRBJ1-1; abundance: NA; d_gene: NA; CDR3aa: CASSPGVSFKTEAFF; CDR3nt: TGTGCCAGCAGCCCGGGCGTCTCCTTCAAGACTGAAGCTTTCTTT
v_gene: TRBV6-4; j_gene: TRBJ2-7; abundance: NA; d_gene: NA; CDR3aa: CASSDNRRDKTYEQYF; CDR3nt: TGTGCCAGCAGTGACAACCGCCGGGACAAGACCTACGAGCAGTACTTC
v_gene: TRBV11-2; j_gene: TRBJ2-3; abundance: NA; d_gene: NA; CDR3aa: CASSLGAPGADTQYF; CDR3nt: TGTGCCAGCAGCTTAGGTGCCCCTGGGGCAGATACGCAGTATTTT
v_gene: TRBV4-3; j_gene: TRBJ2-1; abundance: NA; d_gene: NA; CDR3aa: CASSQDLPGEQFF; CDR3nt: TGCGCCAGCAGCCAAGATCTCCCAGGGGAGCAGTTCTTC